These T cell receptor beta chains were read from a single sample in a study of T cell repertoires in ileal Crohn's disease. Assay: immunoSEQ multiplex PCR; the TCRdb copy retains only in-frame clones and omits some. The data show over a thousand clones, 70% to 80% seen once. The sequenced sample was ileal tissue. The receptors come from an adult with Crohn's disease. Each CDR3 is given with its conserved first and last residue. Fields, in order: CDR3 protein, CDR3 DNA, J gene, D gene, clone size, V gene. A D gene is named only where the DNA matches it firmly. Clone size is given for some rows only: seen once, a few or many times, or a class if the clone is expanded.

CAWSVGGYEQYF	TGTGCCTGGAGTGTGGGAGGCTACGAGCAGTACTTC	TRBJ2-7	-	-	TRBV30
CASSLAGLGEKLFF	TGCGCCAGCAGCTTAGCAGGGTTGGGTGAAAAACTGTTTTTT	TRBJ1-4	-	-	TRBV5-1
CASSLMTGTWANYGYTF	TGTGCCAGCAGCTTAATGACAGGGACATGGGCTAACTATGGCTACACCTTC	TRBJ1-2	TRBD1	-	TRBV7-2
CASSSTGGLGYGYTF	TGTGCCAGCAGCTCAACAGGGGGCCTCGGCTATGGCTACACCTTC	TRBJ1-2	TRBD1	once	TRBV5-5
CASSLGGDYTF	TGTGCCAGCAGCCTCGGGGGGGACTACACCTTC	TRBJ1-2	-	few	TRBV7-9
CVTQDLAGGWTGELFF	TGTGTCACGCAGGATCTAGCGGGGGGGTGGACCGGGGAGCTGTTTTTT	TRBJ2-2	TRBD2	-	TRBV27
CATSETGERNTEAFF	TGTGCCACCTCCGAGACAGGGGAAAGGAACACTGAAGCTTTCTTT	TRBJ1-1	TRBD1	-	TRBV10-3
CASSLGQTRTDTQYF	TGCGCCAGCAGCCTTGGACAGACACGCACAGATACGCAGTATTTT	TRBJ2-3	-	-	TRBV4-1
CASSAQGIGANVLTF	TGTGCCAGCAGTGCCCAGGGAATTGGGGCCAACGTCCTGACTTTC	TRBJ2-6	-	-	TRBV2
CASSQVVGGPRGGYTF	TGCGCCAGCAGCCAAGTCGTCGGGGGGCCCCGGGGTGGCTACACCTTC	TRBJ1-2	-	-	TRBV4-3
CASSLDRAEETQYF	TGTGCCAGCAGCTTGGACAGAGCTGAAGAGACCCAGTACTTC	TRBJ2-5	-	-	TRBV5-6
CATRQGSPGELFF	TGCGCCACTCGACAGGGAAGCCCCGGGGAGCTGTTTTTT	TRBJ2-2	TRBD1	few	TRBV5-1
CASSGRRGQETQYF	TGTGCCAGCAGCGGGAGGAGGGGCCAAGAGACCCAGTACTTC	TRBJ2-5	-	-	TRBV5-4
CASSATPRHNEKLFF	TGTGCCAGCAGCGCAACCCCGCGGCATAATGAAAAACTGTTTTTT	TRBJ1-4	-	-	TRBV7-2
CASSQDREGQGYTF	TGTGCCAGCAGCCAAGATAGGGAGGGCCAGGGCTACACCTTC	TRBJ1-2	-	few	TRBV4-2
CSVATATNEKLFF	TGCAGCGTTGCCACGGCAACTAATGAAAAACTGTTTTTT	TRBJ1-4	-	-	TRBV29-1
CASSYAGIGTQYF	TGTGCCAGCAGTTATGCGGGAATCGGGACCCAGTACTTC	TRBJ2-5	-	-	TRBV6-5
CASSETSSYNSPLHF	TGTGCCAGCAGTGAAACGAGCTCCTATAATTCACCCCTCCACTTT	TRBJ1-6	-	-	TRBV9
CASSLSGSSTDTQYF	TGTGCCAGCAGCTTGTCCGGTTCTAGCACAGATACGCAGTATTTT	TRBJ2-3	-	-	TRBV5-4
CSVVSGGGYTF	TGCAGCGTTGTTAGTGGAGGTGGCTACACCTTC	TRBJ1-2	-	-	TRBV29-1
CASSLYQGQGNTEAFF	TGTGCCAGCAGCTTATATCAGGGACAGGGAAACACTGAAGCTTTCTTT	TRBJ1-1	TRBD1	-	TRBV7-9
CASSLGGDFSYEQYF	TGCGCCAGCAGCTTGGGGGGGGATTTCTCCTACGAGCAGTACTTC	TRBJ2-7	-	once	TRBV5-1
CASNLEGPQPQHF	TGTGCCAGCAACTTGGAGGGGCCTCAGCCCCAGCATTTT	TRBJ1-5	-	-	TRBV5-5
CASSPGERGEPYEQYF	TGTGCCAGCTCACCGGGGGAGCGGGGAGAACCCTACGAGCAGTACTTC	TRBJ2-7	TRBD2	once	TRBV18
CATSRDRGTGNTIYF	TGTGCCACCAGCAGAGATAGGGGGACTGGAAACACCATATATTTT	TRBJ1-3	-	once	TRBV15
CASSKTGGYYEQYF	TGTGCCAGCAGCAAAACAGGGGGATACTACGAGCAGTACTTC	TRBJ2-7	TRBD1	-	TRBV9
CASSSDRGRDTQYF	TGTGCCAGCAGCTCGGACAGGGGGCGAGATACGCAGTATTTT	TRBJ2-3	TRBD1	few	TRBV5-4
CASSDLGPSAYEQYF	TGTGCCAGCAGTGACCTCGGTCCTTCGGCCTACGAGCAGTACTTC	TRBJ2-7	-	-	TRBV6-4
CASSASTMRQFF	TGTGCCAGCAGCGCATCGACTATGCGGCAGTTCTTC	TRBJ2-1	-	-	TRBV7-9
CASSLGSAGARTETQYF	TGTGCCAGCAGCTTAGGAAGCGCGGGAGCTAGGACAGAGACCCAGTACTTC	TRBJ2-5	TRBD2	-	TRBV7-9
CASSWTGSTEAFF	TGTGCCAGCAGTTGGACAGGGAGCACTGAAGCTTTCTTT	TRBJ1-1	TRBD1	-	TRBV6-1
CASSFTQGFSNQPQHF	TGCGCCAGCAGCTTCACCCAGGGGTTCAGCAATCAGCCCCAGCATTTT	TRBJ1-5	-	-	TRBV4-1
CASSVGARRGRGNEQFF	TGTGCCAGCAGCGTAGGGGCGAGAAGGGGAAGGGGGAATGAGCAGTTCTTC	TRBJ2-1	-	-	TRBV9
CASSSDSNEQFF	TGTGCCAGCAGTTCAGACTCCAATGAGCAGTTCTTC	TRBJ2-1	-	-	TRBV5-3
CASRDRVSHEQYF	TGTGCCAGCAGGGACAGGGTTTCCCACGAGCAGTACTTC	TRBJ2-7	TRBD1	-	TRBV6-1
CASSGGLDSMNTEAFF	TGTGCCAGCAGTGGAGGTTTGGACAGCATGAACACTGAAGCTTTCTTT	TRBJ1-1	-	-	TRBV2
CAIVVGVRGLSEAFF	TGTGCCATCGTTGTGGGGGTCAGGGGGCTGTCTGAAGCTTTCTTT	TRBJ1-1	TRBD1	-	TRBV7-2
CASSGGPEGAYEQYF	TGTGCCAGCAGTGGGGGGCCTGAGGGGGCCTACGAGCAGTACTTC	TRBJ2-7	-	few	TRBV2
CASSQDPLAGVEQYF	TGTGCCAGCAGCCAAGATCCACTAGCGGGGGTCGAGCAGTACTTC	TRBJ2-7	TRBD2	-	TRBV4-2
CASSFFARSYEQYF	TGTGCCAGCAGCTTCTTTGCGAGATCCTACGAGCAGTACTTC	TRBJ2-7	-	-	TRBV5-1
CASSLFLFTDTQYF	TGTGCCAGCAGCTTATTTCTTTTCACAGATACGCAGTATTTT	TRBJ2-3	-	few	TRBV7-8
CASSLVGGYSPLHF	TGTGCCAGCAGCTTAGTTGGCGGCTATTCCCCCCTCCACTTT	TRBJ1-6	-	-	TRBV11-2
CASSSKQGARSTEAFF	TGTGCCAGCAGCTCAAAACAGGGGGCGAGGAGCACTGAAGCTTTCTTT	TRBJ1-1	TRBD1	-	TRBV7-2
CAWSIIGVGNSPLHF	TGTGCCTGGAGTATTATAGGGGTGGGTAATTCACCCCTCCACTTT	TRBJ1-6	-	-	TRBV30
CASSPSTGSDTIYF	TGTGCCAGCTCACCAAGCACGGGGTCAGACACCATATATTTT	TRBJ1-3	-	few	TRBV18
CASSPRNTGELFF	TGTGCCAGCAGTCCTAGGAACACCGGGGAGCTGTTTTTT	TRBJ2-2	-	-	TRBV5-4
CASTRQGWTEAFF	TGTGCCAGCACTCGACAGGGGTGGACTGAAGCTTTCTTT	TRBJ1-1	TRBD1	-	TRBV6-5
CASSQAGGSGEQYF	TGCGCCAGCAGTCAGGCAGGGGGCTCCGGCGAGCAGTACTTC	TRBJ2-7	TRBD1	-	TRBV23-1
CAWSPMTVNYGYTF	TGTGCCTGGAGTCCTATGACAGTTAACTATGGCTACACCTTC	TRBJ1-2	-	once	TRBV30
CASSQEAIHGKTYGYTF	TGTGCCAGCAGTCAGGAAGCCATACACGGAAAGACCTATGGCTACACCTTC	TRBJ1-2	-	-	TRBV6-4
CASSLSQRTEAFF	TGTGCCAGCAGCTTAAGTCAGCGCACTGAAGCTTTCTTT	TRBJ1-1	-	-	TRBV7-6
CATSTGTAPYEQYF	TGTGCCACAAGCACCGGGACAGCCCCCTACGAGCAGTACTTC	TRBJ2-7	TRBD1	-	TRBV6-1
CASSQDHTAEAFF	TGCGCCAGCAGCCAAGATCACACCGCTGAAGCTTTCTTT	TRBJ1-1	-	-	TRBV4-3
CASSFGHETYEQYF	TGTGCCAGCAGCTTCGGACATGAGACCTACGAGCAGTACTTC	TRBJ2-7	-	once	TRBV7-9
CASKGLGNQPQHF	TGTGCCAGCAAGGGGTTGGGGAATCAGCCCCAGCATTTT	TRBJ1-5	-	-	TRBV6-6